This TCR beta chain was profiled in a study of OX40 agonist ivuxolimab in advanced cancers. Regarding the research as a whole: Ivuxolimab was an agonistic, fully human IgG2 monoclonal antibody directed against OX40 (CD134), a costimulatory receptor. The point of sequencing TCRbeta in the periphery was to test whether ivuxolimab changed TCR sequence diversity and drove clonal T-cell expansion. The dose-escalation cohort was about 83% male with a mean age of about 60 years, ranging from roughly 23 to 80. Intravenous ivuxolimab was administered to patients every 2 weeks at six dose levels: 0.01, 0.1, 0.3, 1.5, 3 and 10 mg/kg. Partial responses occurred in three dose-escalation patients, of whom one had hepatocellular carcinoma and two had cutaneous melanoma. Of the roughly 54 dose-escalation patients, hepatocellular carcinoma was present in roughly 19, melanoma in roughly 15, renal cell carcinoma in 9 and head and neck cancer in 9. The monotherapy dose-escalation portion (N of about 49 patients) of the phase I ivuxolimab trial is reported in the paper. Prior anti-PD-1, anti-PD-L1 or anti-CTLA-4 therapy was permitted, and 30% to 50% of dose-escalation patients had received checkpoint inhibitors.

With regard to this clone: Its antigen remains undetermined. Base qualities are missing; no much larger clone stands one base away.

Genomic DNA was isolated from the sorted cells so that the TCRbeta CDR3 region could be sequenced. TCRbeta CDR3 regions were sequenced using the immunoSEQ Assay. TCRdb's version of the immuneACCESS table is confined to in-frame rearrangements and falls short of the full clone set. An unresolved V gene accounts for under half of the shortfall where checked; the remainder is of unknown origin. The sample profile shows around 51,000 clones; about nine tenths of them were found once. Around 3.3% of the sample is in the top ten clones. The CDR3, from cysteine to phenylalanine, totals 19 residues. Just CDR3 DNA is preserved here, 57 bases in frame from base 1. Clipping removes 4 bases from V and 7 bases from J, with 13 as the unmatched junction base count. From the germline V gene, CDR1 is SGDLS and CDR2 is YYNGEE. Findings and caveats that apply to the study as a whole: In the 0.1-3.0 mg/kg groups, partial responders had among the lowest normalized peripheral clonal expansion, particularly in CD8+ T cells. Low levels of normalized T-cell clonal expansion were also shown by some nonresponding patients. Clonal expansion of both CD4+ and CD8+ blood T cells was observed from baseline to week 6 at doses 0.1 to 3.0 mg/kg. Antigen specificity was not determined for the clonally expanded peripheral T cells. After ivuxolimab, more expanded clones were found on average in CD8+ T cells than in CD4+ T cells.

The trial excluded patients who had a history of autoimmune disease or were on systemic immunosuppression. Peripheral blood for TCR sequencing was collected from all dose cohorts at baseline, on cycle 4 day 1, and on cycle 7 day 1. The samples were drawn from a first-in-human, open-label, multicenter phase I dose-escalation trial of ivuxolimab. Adults with locally advanced or metastatic melanoma, renal cell, hepatocellular, or head and neck squamous cell carcinoma were enrolled in the trial. CD4+ and CD8+ T cells were sorted separately from peripheral blood before TCR sequencing. The chain employs TRBV9 and TRBJ2-2; TRBD2 fits 16 bases in the junction. The specimen comprised CD4+ or CD8+ T cells sorted from blood, sampled in a trial of the OX40 agonist ivuxolimab. This receptor was obtained from an adult with an advanced solid tumor such as melanoma, head and neck, liver or kidney cancer. The CDR3 sequence is CASSTSTGLAGGPGGELFF. The DNA sequence is given as TGTGCCAGCAGCACCTCCACGGGACTAGCGGGAGGGCCGGGCGGGGAGCTGTTTTTT. Supplemented by the reference TRBV9 and TRBJ2-2 proteins around the CDR3, the complete variable domain is DSGVTQTPKHLITATGQRVTLRCSPRSGDLSVYWYQQSLDQGLQFLIQYYNGEERAKGNILERFSAQQFPDLHSELNLSSLELGDSALYFCASSTSTGLAGGPGGELFFGEGSRLTVL.